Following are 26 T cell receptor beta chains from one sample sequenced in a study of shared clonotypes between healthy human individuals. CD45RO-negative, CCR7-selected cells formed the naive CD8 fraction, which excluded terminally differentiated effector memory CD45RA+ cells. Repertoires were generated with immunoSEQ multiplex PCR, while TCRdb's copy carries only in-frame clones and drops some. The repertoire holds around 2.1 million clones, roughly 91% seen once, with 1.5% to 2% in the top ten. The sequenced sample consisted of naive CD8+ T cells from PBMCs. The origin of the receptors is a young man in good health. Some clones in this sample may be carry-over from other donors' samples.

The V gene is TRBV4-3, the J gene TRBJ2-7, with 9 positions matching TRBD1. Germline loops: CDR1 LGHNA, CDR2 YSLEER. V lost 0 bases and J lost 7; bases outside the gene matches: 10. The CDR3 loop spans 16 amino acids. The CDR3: CASSQESDRGVQEQYF. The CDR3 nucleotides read TGCGCCAGCAGCCAAGAGTCCGACAGGGGGGTACAGGAGCAGTACTTC.

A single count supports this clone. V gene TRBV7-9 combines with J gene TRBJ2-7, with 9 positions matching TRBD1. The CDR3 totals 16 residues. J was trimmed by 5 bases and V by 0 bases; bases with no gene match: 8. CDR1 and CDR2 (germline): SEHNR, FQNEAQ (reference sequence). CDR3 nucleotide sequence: TGTGCCAGCAGCTTAGCCCATGGGACAGGGCGAGACGAGCAGTACTTC. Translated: CASSLAHGTGRDEQYF.

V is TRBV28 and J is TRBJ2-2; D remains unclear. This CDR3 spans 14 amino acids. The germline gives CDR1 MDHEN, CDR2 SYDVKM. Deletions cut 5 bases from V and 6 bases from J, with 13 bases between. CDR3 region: CASSPSGFAGELFF. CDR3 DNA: TGTGCCAGCAGTCCTTCCGGGTTCGCCGGGGAGCTGTTTTTT.

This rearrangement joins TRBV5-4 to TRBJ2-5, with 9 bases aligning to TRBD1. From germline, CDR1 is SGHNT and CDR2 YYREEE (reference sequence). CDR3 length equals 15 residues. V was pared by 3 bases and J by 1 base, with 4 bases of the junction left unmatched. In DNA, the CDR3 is TGTGCCAGCAGCTCTGGACAGGGGCCCCAAGAGACCCAGTACTTC. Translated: CASSSGQGPQETQYF.

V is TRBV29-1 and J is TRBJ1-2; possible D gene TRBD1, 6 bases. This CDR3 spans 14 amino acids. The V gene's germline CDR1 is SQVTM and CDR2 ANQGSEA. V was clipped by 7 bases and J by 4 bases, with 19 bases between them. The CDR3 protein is CSASGGEGSYGYTF. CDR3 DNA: TGCAGCGCGAGCGGGGGCGAGGGTTCCTATGGCTACACCTTC.

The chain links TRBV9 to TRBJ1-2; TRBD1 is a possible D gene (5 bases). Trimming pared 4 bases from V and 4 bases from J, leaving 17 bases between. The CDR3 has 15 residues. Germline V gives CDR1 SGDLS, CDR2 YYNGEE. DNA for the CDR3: TGTGCCAGCAGCCCGACCGGGGGGATTGGCTATGGCTACACCTTC. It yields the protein CASSPTGGIGYGYTF.

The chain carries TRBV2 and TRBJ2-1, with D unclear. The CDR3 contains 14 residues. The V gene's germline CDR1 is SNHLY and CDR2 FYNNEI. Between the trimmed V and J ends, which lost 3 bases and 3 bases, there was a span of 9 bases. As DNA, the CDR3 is TGTGCCAGCAGTGAGGGCCGAAACTACAATGAGCAGTTCTTC. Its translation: CASSEGRNYNEQFF.

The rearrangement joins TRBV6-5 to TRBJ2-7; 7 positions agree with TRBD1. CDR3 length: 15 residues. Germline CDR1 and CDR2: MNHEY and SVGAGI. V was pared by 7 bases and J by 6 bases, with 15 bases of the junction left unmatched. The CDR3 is CASTPSGTASTEQYF. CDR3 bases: TGTGCCAGCACCCCGTCGGGGACAGCGTCTACCGAGCAGTACTTC.

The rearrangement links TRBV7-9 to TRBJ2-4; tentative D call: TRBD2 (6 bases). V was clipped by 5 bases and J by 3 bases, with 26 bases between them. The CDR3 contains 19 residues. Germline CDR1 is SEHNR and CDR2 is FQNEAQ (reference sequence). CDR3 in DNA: TGTGCCAGCAGCCCCCGGACTGAGGGGACTCAGAGCGGCAAAAACATTCAGTACTTC. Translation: CASSPRTEGTQSGKNIQYF.

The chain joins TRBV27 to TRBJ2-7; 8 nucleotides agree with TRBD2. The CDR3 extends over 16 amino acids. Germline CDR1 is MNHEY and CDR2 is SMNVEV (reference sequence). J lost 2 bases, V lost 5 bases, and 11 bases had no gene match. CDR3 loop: CASSPSLAGVAYEQYF. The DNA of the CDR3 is TGTGCCAGCAGTCCGTCTCTAGCGGGTGTGGCCTACGAGCAGTACTTC.

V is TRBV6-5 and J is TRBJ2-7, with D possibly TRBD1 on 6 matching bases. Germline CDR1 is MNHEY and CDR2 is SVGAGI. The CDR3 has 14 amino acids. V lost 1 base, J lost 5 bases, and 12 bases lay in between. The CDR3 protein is CASSYFQGTNEQYF. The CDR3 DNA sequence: TGTGCCAGCAGTTACTTTCAGGGGACCAACGAGCAGTACTTC.

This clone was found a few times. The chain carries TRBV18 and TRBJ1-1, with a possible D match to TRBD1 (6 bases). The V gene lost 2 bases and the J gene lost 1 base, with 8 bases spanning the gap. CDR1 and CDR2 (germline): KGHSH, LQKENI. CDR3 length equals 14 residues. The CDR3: CASSPWDKNTEAFF. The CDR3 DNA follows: TGTGCCAGCTCACCATGGGACAAGAACACTGAAGCTTTCTTT.

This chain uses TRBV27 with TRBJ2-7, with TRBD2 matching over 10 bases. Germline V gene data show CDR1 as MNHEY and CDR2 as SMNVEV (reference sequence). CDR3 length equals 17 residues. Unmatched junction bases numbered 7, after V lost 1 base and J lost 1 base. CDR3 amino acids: CASSLLTSSGSSYEQYF. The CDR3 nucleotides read TGTGCCAGCAGTTTATTGACCTCTAGCGGGAGTTCCTACGAGCAGTACTTC.

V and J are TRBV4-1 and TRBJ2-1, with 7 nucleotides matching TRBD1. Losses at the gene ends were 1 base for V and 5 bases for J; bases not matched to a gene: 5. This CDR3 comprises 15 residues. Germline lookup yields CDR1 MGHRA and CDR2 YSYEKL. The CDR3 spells CASSQGGTADNEQFF. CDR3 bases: TGCGCCAGCAGCCAAGGAGGGACAGCTGACAATGAGCAGTTCTTC.

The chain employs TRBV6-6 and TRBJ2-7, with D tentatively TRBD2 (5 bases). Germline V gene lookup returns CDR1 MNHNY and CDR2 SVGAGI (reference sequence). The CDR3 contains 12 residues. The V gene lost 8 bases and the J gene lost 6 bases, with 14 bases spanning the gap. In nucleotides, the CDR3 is TGTGCCAGCGGGAGTACCCACCTCGAGCAGTACTTC. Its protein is CASGSTHLEQYF.

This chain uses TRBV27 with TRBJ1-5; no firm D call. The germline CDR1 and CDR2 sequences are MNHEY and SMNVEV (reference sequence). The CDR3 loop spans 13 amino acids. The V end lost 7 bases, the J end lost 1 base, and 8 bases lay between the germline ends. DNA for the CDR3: TGTGCCAGCAAAAAAGGGAGCAATCAGCCCCAGCATTTT. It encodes CASKKGSNQPQHF.

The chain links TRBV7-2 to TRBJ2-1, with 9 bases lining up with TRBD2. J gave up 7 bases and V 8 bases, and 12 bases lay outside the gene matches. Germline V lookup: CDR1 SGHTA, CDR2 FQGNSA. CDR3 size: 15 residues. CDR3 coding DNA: TGTGCCAGCGGCCCCTTGCGGGGGGGGGTGAATGAGCAGTTCTTC. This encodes CASGPLRGGVNEQFF.

The CDR3 spells CASSRGRPLNTGELFF. The DNA for the CDR3 is TGCGCCAGCAGCAGGGGGAGGCCCCTAAACACCGGGGAGCTGTTTTTT. This sequence joins TRBV5-1 and TRBJ2-2, with D perhaps assigned TRBD1 or TRBD2 (6 bases each). This CDR3 has 16 residues. The V gene's germline CDR1 is SGHRS and CDR2 YFSETQ. V gave up 4 bases and J gave up 2 bases, with 15 bases separating them.

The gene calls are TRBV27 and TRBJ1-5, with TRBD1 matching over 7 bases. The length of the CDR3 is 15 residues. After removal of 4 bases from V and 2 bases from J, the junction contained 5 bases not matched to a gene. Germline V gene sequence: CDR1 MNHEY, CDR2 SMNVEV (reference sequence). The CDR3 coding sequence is TGTGCCAGCAGTTCAAGGGACAGAGGCAATCAGCCCCAGCATTTT. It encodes CASSSRDRGNQPQHF.

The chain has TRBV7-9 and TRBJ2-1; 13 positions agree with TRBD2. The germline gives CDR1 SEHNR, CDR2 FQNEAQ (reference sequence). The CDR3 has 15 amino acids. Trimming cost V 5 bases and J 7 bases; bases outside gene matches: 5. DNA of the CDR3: TGTGCCAGCAGCAAGCCGGGACTAGCGGGAAATGAGCAGTTCTTC. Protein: CASSKPGLAGNEQFF.

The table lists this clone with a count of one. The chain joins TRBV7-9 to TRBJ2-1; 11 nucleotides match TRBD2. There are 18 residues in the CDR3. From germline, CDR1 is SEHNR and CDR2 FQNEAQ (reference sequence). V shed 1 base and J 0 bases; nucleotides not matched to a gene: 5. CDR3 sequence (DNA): TGTGCCAGCAGCTTAGGGGCTAGCGGGGGGAGCTCCTACAATGAGCAGTTCTTC. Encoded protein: CASSLGASGGSSYNEQFF. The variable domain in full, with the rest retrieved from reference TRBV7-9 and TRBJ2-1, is DTGVSQNPRHKITKRGQNVTFRCDPISEHNRLYWYRQTLGQGPEFLTYFQNEAQLEKSRLLSDRFSAERPKGSFSTLEIQRTEQGDSAMYLCASSLGASGGSSYNEQFFGPGTRLTVL.

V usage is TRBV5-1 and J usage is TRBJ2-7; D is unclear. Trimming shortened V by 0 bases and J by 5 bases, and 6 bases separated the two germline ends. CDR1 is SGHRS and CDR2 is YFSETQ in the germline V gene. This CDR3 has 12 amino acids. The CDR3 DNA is TGCGCCAGCAGCTTGGGGTATCACGAGCAGTACTTC. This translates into CASSLGYHEQYF.

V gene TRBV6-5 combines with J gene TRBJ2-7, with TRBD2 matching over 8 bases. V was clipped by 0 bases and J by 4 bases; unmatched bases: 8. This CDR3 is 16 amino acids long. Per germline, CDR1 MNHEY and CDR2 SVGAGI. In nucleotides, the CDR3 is TGTGCCAGCAGTTACTCGATTGGGACTAGATTTTACGAGCAGTACTTC. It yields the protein CASSYSIGTRFYEQYF.

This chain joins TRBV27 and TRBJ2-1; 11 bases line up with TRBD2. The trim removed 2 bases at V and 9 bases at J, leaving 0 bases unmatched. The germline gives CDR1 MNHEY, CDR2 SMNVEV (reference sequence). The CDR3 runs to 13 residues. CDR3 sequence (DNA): TGTGCCAGCAGTTTACTAGCGGGAGGTGAGCAGTTCTTC. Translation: CASSLLAGGEQFF.

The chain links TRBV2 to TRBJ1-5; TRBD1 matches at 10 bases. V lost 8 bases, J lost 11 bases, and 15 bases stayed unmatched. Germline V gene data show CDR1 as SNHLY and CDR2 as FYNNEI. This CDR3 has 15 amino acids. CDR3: CASSGDRGPGRAQHF. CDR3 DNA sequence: TGTGCCAGCTCCGGGGACAGGGGCCCCGGGCGGGCCCAGCATTTT.

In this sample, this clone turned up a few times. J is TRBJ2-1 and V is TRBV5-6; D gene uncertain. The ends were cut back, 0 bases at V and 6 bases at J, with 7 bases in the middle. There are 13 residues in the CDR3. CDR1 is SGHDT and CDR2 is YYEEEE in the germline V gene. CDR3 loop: CASSLGLPNEQFF. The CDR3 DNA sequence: TGTGCCAGCAGCTTGGGTCTACCCAATGAGCAGTTCTTC.